The present TCR beta chain was sequenced within a study of T cells after yellow fever vaccination. Study findings and constraints: In post-booster samples, most primary-vaccination clones reappeared (just under 98% CD4, roughly 90% CD8). Weaker, the secondary response peaked sooner, at day 5 versus 15.

Worth noting for this clonotype: No antigen is known for it.

UMIs were added to TCR cDNA along with a universal primer site when it was made by 5'RACE template switching. Each CDR3 protein is one row after TCRdb ran MiXCR on the 5' RACE reads. The profile shows some 560,000 distinct CDR3 sequences, roughly a sixth of them singletons. Deletions cut 0 bases from V and 2 bases from J, with 5 bases between. CDR1 is MNHNS and CDR2 is SASEGT in the germline V gene. The CDR3 length is 14 residues. This clonotype was obtained from a man between 18 and 29 years old who received the YFV17D yellow fever vaccine. J is TRBJ1-5 and V is TRBV6-1, with D perhaps TRBD1 (5 bases). The specimen comprised PBMCs, sampled 5 to 6 days after the first yellow fever vaccination. In nucleotides, the CDR3 is TGTGCCAGCAGTGAAGCAGGGGGCAATCAGCCCCAGCATTTT. Translation: CASSEAGGNQPQHF.